This T cell receptor beta chain was captured by sequencing in a study of vaccination effects on CD4 cells after COVID-19. Viral peptide pool expansion of antigen-specific CD4+ T cells preceded sequencing in the ViraFEST assay. A roughly ten-day culture period preceded the isolation of CD4+ T cells. Vaccination of participants consisted of two doses of either the BNT162b2 or mRNA-1273 vaccine. Nucleocapsid antibodies stayed negative before and after vaccination, showing no earlier SARS-CoV-2 infection. Researchers reported culturing 1.5 million to 2 million PBMC in each well, adding approximately 10 IU/ml IL-2 and approximately 10 ug/ml peptides. Generated by immunoSEQ multiplex PCR, the TCRdb table keeps only in-frame clones and is missing some. The data hold some 23,000 clones, with 76% observed a single time. Trimming shortened V by 5 bases and J by 8 bases, and 15 bases separated the two germline ends. The CDR3 sequence is 13 residues long. CDR1 and CDR2 from the germline V gene are PRHDT and FYEKMQ (reference sequence).

On this clone itself: Its target is unknown.

The rearrangement links TRBV13 to TRBJ1-2, with a weak D call TRBD1 (6 bases). The sequence derives from a human donor who received a COVID-19 vaccine. The sample in question was CD4+ T cells from PBMCs cultured with HCoV-229E spike peptides, obtained after COVID-19 vaccination. The CDR3 here is CASSRDRQYGYTF. The DNA for the CDR3 is TGTGCCAGCAGCCGTGACAGGCAGTACGGCTACACCTTC.